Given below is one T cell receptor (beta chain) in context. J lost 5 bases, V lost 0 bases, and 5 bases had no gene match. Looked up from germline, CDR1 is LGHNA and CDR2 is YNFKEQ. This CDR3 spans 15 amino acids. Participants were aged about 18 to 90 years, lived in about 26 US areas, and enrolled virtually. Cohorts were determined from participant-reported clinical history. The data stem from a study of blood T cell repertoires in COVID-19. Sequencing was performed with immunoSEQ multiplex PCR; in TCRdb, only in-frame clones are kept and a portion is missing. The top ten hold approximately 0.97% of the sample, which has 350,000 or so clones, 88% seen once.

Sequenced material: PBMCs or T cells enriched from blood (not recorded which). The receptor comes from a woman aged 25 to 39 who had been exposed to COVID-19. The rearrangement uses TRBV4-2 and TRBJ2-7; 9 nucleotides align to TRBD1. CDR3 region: CASSQEGTGSHEQYF. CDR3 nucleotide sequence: TGTGCCAGCAGCCAAGAGGGGACAGGGTCTCACGAGCAGTACTTC.